A single sample is the source of the 3 T cell receptor beta chains below, sequenced in a study of CD8+ T cells in alopecia areata. Extracted RNA was reverse transcribed, and the resulting cDNA served as sequencing template. Method: immunoSEQ multiplex PCR; TCRdb's copy keeps in-frame clones and lacks some. This table has 200,000 to 250,000 clones, around three fifths appearing once. Material: CD4+ T cells sorted from blood, obtained at week 0. These receptors all stem from a human donor with alopecia areata.

The V call is TRBV5-1, the J call TRBJ2-3; 8 bases align to TRBD1. This CDR3 has 15 residues. V dropped 0 bases and J dropped 6; count of bases not matched to a gene: 6. The V gene's germline CDR1 is SGHRS and CDR2 YFSETQ. The CDR3 protein is CASSLERQGTDTQYF. The CDR3 DNA sequence: TGCGCCAGCAGCTTGGAGCGACAGGGGACCGATACGCAGTATTTT.

CDR3: CASSPGTPLFYEQYF. CDR3 nucleotides: TGTGCCAGCTCACCCGGTACTCCCCTATTCTACGAGCAGTACTTC. The rearrangement uses TRBV18 and TRBJ2-7; D uncertain. This CDR3 spans 15 amino acids. The V end lost 3 bases, the J end lost 3 bases, and 15 bases lay between the germline ends. CDR1 and CDR2 (germline): KGHSH, LQKENI.

This clone was detected a few times. The chain links TRBV2 to TRBJ2-7; 7 bases map to TRBD1. Germline-derived CDR1 and CDR2 are SNHLY and FYNNEI. J gave up 2 bases and V 6 bases, and 1 base lay outside the gene matches. This CDR3 has 12 amino acids. DNA for the CDR3: TGTGCCAGCAGCACAGGGGCCTACGAGCAGTACTTC. This codes for CASSTGAYEQYF.